Listed below are T cell receptor beta chains from one sample, sequenced in a study of T cells after yellow fever vaccination. Each CDR3 protein is one row after TCRdb ran MiXCR on the 5' RACE reads. The table has 75,000 to 100,000 distinct CDR3 sequences, roughly 10% seen once. The sequences come from CD8+ T cells not binding an NS4B(214-222) dextramer, sorted from PBMCs, collected more than 13 days after the first yellow fever vaccination. The receptors come from a man between 18 and 35 years old who received the YFV17D yellow fever vaccine. CDR3s include the opening cysteine and the closing phenylalanine or tryptophan. A D gene is named only where the DNA matches it firmly. Size tells how often a clone was seen (once, few, many) or the class of an expanded clone, and some rows leave it out.

d_gene: -
j_gene: TRBJ1-1
v_gene: TRBV4-1
abundance: few
CDR3nt: TGCGCCAGCAGCCAAGAAATAGGCTACACTGAAGCTTTCTTT
CDR3aa: CASSQEIGYTEAFF

d_gene: TRBD2
j_gene: TRBJ2-3
v_gene: TRBV4-1
abundance: -
CDR3nt: TGCGCCAGCAGCCCTTTGTCCAGCGGGGGGGCCGGAACAGATACGCAGTATTTT
CDR3aa: CASSPLSSGGAGTDTQYF

d_gene: -
j_gene: TRBJ1-1
v_gene: TRBV7-9
abundance: -
CDR3nt: TGTGCCAGCAGCCCACTCTTGGGGGAAAGAGACACTGAAGCTTTCTTT
CDR3aa: CASSPLLGERDTEAFF

d_gene: -
j_gene: TRBJ1-5
v_gene: TRBV4-1
abundance: -
CDR3nt: TGCGCCAGCAGCCAAGTAGTAGGGGCCGCTCAGCCCCAGCATTTT
CDR3aa: CASSQVVGAAQPQHF

d_gene: -
j_gene: TRBJ2-1
v_gene: TRBV3-1
abundance: -
CDR3nt: TGTGCCAGCAGCCAAGACAGCGGGTTCCCCTACAATGAGCAGTTCTTC
CDR3aa: CASSQDSGFPYNEQFF

d_gene: -
j_gene: TRBJ1-2
v_gene: TRBV4-2
abundance: many
CDR3nt: TGTGCCAGCAGCCCCGGGACGGAATATGGCTACACCTTC
CDR3aa: CASSPGTEYGYTF

d_gene: -
j_gene: TRBJ1-2
v_gene: TRBV7-9
abundance: -
CDR3nt: TGTGCCAGCCAAGGCGGGGACTATCAAACTATTGGCTACACCTTC
CDR3aa: CASQGGDYQTIGYTF

d_gene: -
j_gene: TRBJ2-5
v_gene: TRBV6-1
abundance: few
CDR3nt: TGTGCCAGCAGCCACGGGGGGCAGGAGACCCAGTACTTC
CDR3aa: CASSHGGQETQYF

d_gene: -
j_gene: TRBJ1-1
v_gene: TRBV7-3
abundance: -
CDR3nt: TGTGCCAGCAGCTTAACGCCGGGACAGAACACTGAAGCTTTCTTT
CDR3aa: CASSLTPGQNTEAFF

d_gene: TRBD1
j_gene: TRBJ2-2
v_gene: TRBV6-5
abundance: -
CDR3nt: TGTGCCAGCAGTTCCGGGACAGGGGTGAACGGGGAGCTGTTTTTT
CDR3aa: CASSSGTGVNGELFF

d_gene: TRBD1
j_gene: TRBJ2-1
v_gene: TRBV24-1
abundance: few
CDR3nt: TGTGCCACCAGTGATTTGGAGACAGGGGGGGCACCGAATGAGCAGTTCTTC
CDR3aa: CATSDLETGGAPNEQFF

d_gene: -
j_gene: TRBJ1-3
v_gene: TRBV12-3/TRBV12-4
abundance: few
CDR3nt: TGTGCCAGCAGTCAGCCGCCCACGGTGGAATATTTT
CDR3aa: CASSQPPTVEYF

d_gene: -
j_gene: TRBJ1-2
v_gene: TRBV16
abundance: few
CDR3nt: TGTGCCAGCAGCCCTTGGACAACGTATGGCTACACCTTC
CDR3aa: CASSPWTTYGYTF

d_gene: -
j_gene: TRBJ2-2
v_gene: TRBV7-2
abundance: -
CDR3nt: TGTGCCAGCAGCTTTGATGCGAACACCGGGGAGCTGTTTTTT
CDR3aa: CASSFDANTGELFF

d_gene: -
j_gene: TRBJ2-5
v_gene: TRBV28
abundance: many
CDR3nt: TGTGCCAGCAGTTCAGGGGTGGGGGAGACCCAGTACTTC
CDR3aa: CASSSGVGETQYF

d_gene: -
j_gene: TRBJ1-6
v_gene: TRBV6-4
abundance: -
CDR3nt: TGTGCCAGCACCGACCCCACCCGGGGGGGAAGCTCCTATAATTCACCCCTCCACTTT
CDR3aa: CASTDPTRGGSSYNSPLHF

d_gene: -
j_gene: TRBJ2-1
v_gene: TRBV24-1
abundance: few
CDR3nt: TGTGCCACCAGTCCAGGGAAGAATGAGCAGTTCTTC
CDR3aa: CATSPGKNEQFF

d_gene: -
j_gene: TRBJ2-1
v_gene: TRBV12-3/TRBV12-4
abundance: many
CDR3nt: TGTGCCAGCAGTTTAGGGCAGCTGATGAATGAGCAGTTCTTC
CDR3aa: CASSLGQLMNEQFF

d_gene: TRBD1
j_gene: TRBJ2-4
v_gene: TRBV20-1
abundance: -
CDR3nt: TGCAGTGCTAGAGATCATTTGAGGAGAGGGACAGCTAGCTTCGCCAAAAACATTCAGTACTTC
CDR3aa: CSARDHLRRGTASFAKNIQYF

d_gene: TRBD2
j_gene: TRBJ2-5
v_gene: TRBV28
abundance: -
CDR3nt: TGTGCCAGCTCCTACCCCGGGGAGGGGAGGTACCAAGAGACCCAGTACTTC
CDR3aa: CASSYPGEGRYQETQYF

d_gene: TRBD1
j_gene: TRBJ1-5
v_gene: TRBV4-2
abundance: -
CDR3nt: TGTGCCAGCAGCCTAGGGACAGGGGACAATCAGCCCCAGCATTTT
CDR3aa: CASSLGTGDNQPQHF

d_gene: -
j_gene: TRBJ2-2
v_gene: TRBV12-3/TRBV12-4
abundance: -
CDR3nt: TGTGCCAGCAGTTTAAGGACAGCGAACACCGGGGAGCTGTTTTTT
CDR3aa: CASSLRTANTGELFF

d_gene: TRBD2
j_gene: TRBJ2-2
v_gene: TRBV11-2
abundance: -
CDR3nt: TGTGCCAGCAGCCCCCAGACTAGCGGGGTTACGAACACCGGGGAGCTGTTTTTT
CDR3aa: CASSPQTSGVTNTGELFF

d_gene: -
j_gene: TRBJ2-7
v_gene: TRBV7-2
abundance: few
CDR3nt: TGTGCCAGCAGCCGGGCGGGGTGGGGGAACGAGCAGTACTTC
CDR3aa: CASSRAGWGNEQYF

d_gene: -
j_gene: TRBJ2-3
v_gene: TRBV19
abundance: few
CDR3nt: TGTGCCAGTAGTATAGGAGGCAGAGGCACAGATACGCAGTATTTT
CDR3aa: CASSIGGRGTDTQYF

d_gene: -
j_gene: TRBJ1-4
v_gene: TRBV4-2
abundance: few
CDR3nt: TGTGCCAGCAGCCAAGATCTCTCAACTAATGAAAAACTGTTTTTT
CDR3aa: CASSQDLSTNEKLFF

d_gene: TRBD2
j_gene: TRBJ2-7
v_gene: TRBV2
abundance: -
CDR3nt: TGTGCCAGCAGTGTATCGAGAAGCGGGGGGTCCTACGAGCAGTACTTC
CDR3aa: CASSVSRSGGSYEQYF

d_gene: -
j_gene: TRBJ2-1
v_gene: TRBV19
abundance: few
CDR3nt: TGTGCCAGTAAAAACTACAATGAGCAGTTCTTC
CDR3aa: CASKNYNEQFF

d_gene: -
j_gene: TRBJ2-4
v_gene: TRBV4-3
abundance: many
CDR3nt: TGCGCCAGCAGCCAAGATGGGCAGAAAAACATTCAGTACTTC
CDR3aa: CASSQDGQKNIQYF

d_gene: -
j_gene: TRBJ2-4
v_gene: TRBV6-6
abundance: -
CDR3nt: TGTGCCAGCAGGACCCTAGCCAAAAACATTCAGTACTTC
CDR3aa: CASRTLAKNIQYF

d_gene: TRBD1
j_gene: TRBJ1-6
v_gene: TRBV5-6
abundance: -
CDR3nt: TGTGCCAGCAGCTTGGCAGGACAGGGGGCCCGGAGAAGGTCACCCCTCCACTTT
CDR3aa: CASSLAGQGARRRSPLHF

d_gene: -
j_gene: TRBJ2-3
v_gene: TRBV7-9
abundance: -
CDR3nt: TGTGCCAGCAGCTTAGACGGCAGGCAGCGGGATACGCAGTATTTT
CDR3aa: CASSLDGRQRDTQYF

d_gene: TRBD1
j_gene: TRBJ2-7
v_gene: TRBV27
abundance: few
CDR3nt: TGTGCCACCGGCTCAGGACAGGGTTTATACGAGCAGTACTTC
CDR3aa: CATGSGQGLYEQYF

d_gene: -
j_gene: TRBJ1-2
v_gene: TRBV27
abundance: -
CDR3nt: TGTGCCTCCCCCCGGAAGTCTCATGGCTACACCTTC
CDR3aa: CASPRKSHGYTF

d_gene: -
j_gene: TRBJ2-6
v_gene: TRBV12-3/TRBV12-4
abundance: -
CDR3nt: TGTGCCAGCAGTTTAGCGGGACTGCGCTCTGGGGCCAACGTCCTGACTTTC
CDR3aa: CASSLAGLRSGANVLTF

d_gene: TRBD1
j_gene: TRBJ2-7
v_gene: TRBV3-1
abundance: few
CDR3nt: TGTGCCAGCGGCCCGGGACAGAGTTCCTACGAGCAGTACTTC
CDR3aa: CASGPGQSSYEQYF

d_gene: -
j_gene: TRBJ2-5
v_gene: TRBV5-1
abundance: -
CDR3nt: TGCGCCAGCAGCTTTAACCCTGGACTACCACAAGAGACCCAGTACTTC
CDR3aa: CASSFNPGLPQETQYF

d_gene: -
j_gene: TRBJ2-1
v_gene: TRBV6-5
abundance: -
CDR3nt: TGTGCCAGCAGTTACCCCCCGTTAGGGCAGTTCTTC
CDR3aa: CASSYPPLGQFF

d_gene: -
j_gene: TRBJ2-2
v_gene: TRBV20-1
abundance: -
CDR3nt: TGCAGTGCTAGAGATCCTCAGTTCGGGGAGCTGTTTTTT
CDR3aa: CSARDPQFGELFF

d_gene: TRBD1
j_gene: TRBJ2-7
v_gene: TRBV12-3/TRBV12-4
abundance: few
CDR3nt: TGTGCCAGCACCTGGACAGGGGTACACGAGCAGTACTTC
CDR3aa: CASTWTGVHEQYF